The 21 T cell receptor beta chains below come from one sample, sequenced in a study of blood T cell repertoires in COVID-19. Clones were sequenced by immunoSEQ multiplex PCR, and TCRdb holds only the in-frame ones, with some missing. The data hold roughly 92,000 clones, with roughly 84% observed a single time. Source material: peripheral blood. Every receptor here comes from an elderly woman with acute or convalescent COVID-19.

The chain has TRBV5-5 and TRBJ2-6; TRBD1 matches 8 bases. This CDR3 spans 15 amino acids. Per the germline V gene, CDR1 is SGHKS and CDR2 is YYEKEE (reference sequence). After removal of 4 bases from V and 2 bases from J, the junction contained 2 bases not matched to a gene. For the CDR3, the DNA is TGTGCCAGCAGCATACAGGGGGCTGGGGCCAACGTCCTGACTTTC. Translated, it gives CASSIQGAGANVLTF.

The rearrangement joins TRBV6-1 to TRBJ1-6; 7 positions agree with TRBD1. The CDR3 contains 18 residues. CDR1 is MNHNS, CDR2 SASEGT, per germline. The ends lost 2 bases at V and 12 bases at J; junction bases unmatched: 19. CDR3 DNA: TGTGCCAGCAGTGAAAGGATAGTTGTCGGGACAGAACCACGACCCCTCCACTTT. This translates into CASSERIVVGTEPRPLHF.

CDR3 sequence: CAWSPRLAGVTDTQYF. DNA of the CDR3: TGTGCCTGGAGTCCCCGACTAGCGGGGGTCACAGATACGCAGTATTTT. The chain uses TRBV30 and TRBJ2-3; 12 bases line up with TRBD2. There are 16 residues in the CDR3. Germline V gene data show CDR1 as GTSNPN and CDR2 as SVGIG (reference sequence). V lost 2 bases, J lost 2 bases, and 5 bases stayed unmatched.

This rearrangement joins TRBV6-5 to TRBJ2-1; TRBD1 might be the D (5 bases). The V and J ends lost 0 bases and 8 bases respectively, with 17 bases between them. The germline V gene encodes CDR1 MNHEY and CDR2 SVGAGI. This CDR3 has 16 amino acids. The CDR3 DNA sequence: TGTGCCAGCAGTTACTCGATGTTCGTAGGGGAATATGAGCAGTTCTTC. It encodes CASSYSMFVGEYEQFF.

The genes are TRBV5-1 and TRBJ1-3, with D possibly being TRBD1 (5 bases). Germline V gene sequence: CDR1 SGHRS, CDR2 YFSETQ. Trimming took 0 bases from V and 7 from J, leaving 14 bases between them. The CDR3 contains 15 residues. The CDR3: CASSLGAGNRNTIYF. CDR3 nucleotide sequence: TGCGCCAGCAGCTTGGGGGCAGGGAATCGGAACACCATATATTTT.

This chain joins TRBV28 and TRBJ2-5, with D possibly being TRBD2 (7 bases). CDR1 and CDR2 (germline): MDHEN, SYDVKM. The CDR3 extends over 15 amino acids. Trimming shortened V by 5 bases and J by 3 bases, and 16 bases separated the two germline ends. For the CDR3, the DNA is TGTGCCAGCAGTCCACTAAGGGGGGGGAAAGAGACCCAGTACTTC. This sequence encodes CASSPLRGGKETQYF.

This clone was detected once. The genes are TRBV9 and TRBJ1-1; D possibly corresponds to TRBD1 (6 bases). The V end lost 4 bases, the J end lost 1 base, and 11 bases lay between the germline ends. The CDR3 runs 14 residues. Germline V gene lookup returns CDR1 SGDLS and CDR2 YYNGEE. CDR3 DNA sequence: TGTGCCAGCAGCACCCGACAGGAGAACACTGAAGCTTTCTTT. This sequence encodes CASSTRQENTEAFF.

This sequence joins TRBV29-1 and TRBJ2-7, with D unresolved. The CDR3 runs 14 residues. CDR1 is SQVTM, CDR2 ANQGSEA, per germline. V lost 6 bases to trimming and J lost 5 bases, with 20 bases between them. CDR3 DNA: TGCAGCGTCGTTGGGCAGAGTCGCTTACACGAGCAGTACTTC. This encodes CSVVGQSRLHEQYF.

This sequence joins TRBV19 and TRBJ1-5, with D unclear. The ends were cut back, 3 bases at V and 1 base at J, with 10 bases in the middle. CDR1 LNHDA and CDR2 SQIVND come from the germline V gene (reference sequence). This CDR3 is 15 amino acids long. CDR3 DNA sequence: TGTGCCAGTAGTATGGGAGGGTTCAGCAATCAGCCCCAGCATTTT. It specifies CASSMGGFSNQPQHF.

J is TRBJ2-3 and V is TRBV5-4; a possible D gene is TRBD2 (7 bases). CDR3 length: 13 residues. V gave up 7 bases and J gave up 6 bases, with 15 bases separating them. Germline CDR1 is SGHNT and CDR2 is YYREEE (reference sequence). CDR3: CASGGARGDTQYF. The CDR3 DNA reads TGTGCCAGCGGGGGGGCCCGGGGTGATACGCAGTATTTT.

This clone occurred a few times. This sequence joins TRBV4-2 and TRBJ2-1; 10 bases are a match to TRBD2. The CDR3 is 15 amino acids. Germline V gene lookup returns CDR1 LGHNA and CDR2 YNFKEQ. Trimming took 4 bases from V and 7 from J; bases not matched to a gene: 7. In nucleotides, the CDR3 is TGTGCCAGCAGCCGAGCGGGGGGGGAAGATAATGAGCAGTTCTTC. It is translated as CASSRAGGEDNEQFF.

This clone was seen once. The chain uses TRBV10-3 and TRBJ1-2; D is possibly TRBD1 (5 bases). V lost 6 bases, J lost 0 bases, and 23 bases lay in between. The length of the CDR3 is 18 residues. Germline CDR1 and CDR2: ENHRY and SYGVKD. Here the CDR3 reads CAIRRRETGLAANYGYTF. CDR3 sequence (DNA): TGTGCCATCAGGAGGAGGGAAACAGGACTTGCCGCTAACTATGGCTACACCTTC.

V usage is TRBV6-2 or TRBV6-3 and J usage is TRBJ2-7, with 13 bases lining up with TRBD2. There are 15 residues in the CDR3. CDR1 and CDR2 (germline): MNHEY, SVGEGT. J was trimmed by 3 bases and V by 5 bases; bases with no gene match: 4. For the CDR3, the DNA is TGTGCCAGCAGTAAAGGGACTAGCGGGATCTACGAGCAGTACTTC. This translates into CASSKGTSGIYEQYF.

This chain joins TRBV12-5 and TRBJ2-1; D possibly corresponds to TRBD1 (5 bases). The germline CDR1 and CDR2 sequences are LGHNT and FRNRAP. V was pared by 4 bases and J by 9 bases, with 16 bases between. The CDR3 sequence is 14 residues long. CDR3 protein: CASGSTAPQGEQFF. Written as DNA, the CDR3 is TGTGCTAGTGGTTCGACAGCTCCCCAAGGTGAGCAGTTCTTC.

The genes are TRBV11-2 and TRBJ2-3; D is perhaps TRBD1 (5 bases). This CDR3 is built from 15 residues. Germline V CDR1 and CDR2: SGHAT, FQNNGV. V was clipped by 1 base and J by 4 bases, with 12 bases between them. CDR3 residues: CASSLALGESDTQYF. CDR3 in DNA: TGTGCCAGCAGCTTAGCTTTAGGGGAATCAGATACGCAGTATTTT.

This chain joins TRBV7-3 and TRBJ2-3; the match to TRBD2 covers 8 bases. Trimming at V came to 5 bases and at J to 5 bases, leaving 6 bases not matched to a gene. There are 14 residues in the CDR3. The germline V gene encodes CDR1 SGHTA and CDR2 FQGTGA. The CDR3 spells CASSPGGAGDTQYF. Written as DNA, the CDR3 is TGTGCCAGCAGCCCCGGGGGGGCCGGAGATACGCAGTATTTT.

V is TRBV5-5 and J is TRBJ2-3, with a possible D match to TRBD1 (6 bases). The CDR3 is 14 residues long. Trimming left V 5 bases short and J 6 bases short, with 16 bases between. Per germline, CDR1 SGHKS and CDR2 YYEKEE (reference sequence). CDR3 residues: CASSLWGRPDTQYF. In DNA form, the CDR3 reads TGTGCCAGCAGTTTATGGGGGCGCCCCGATACGCAGTATTTT.

The rearrangement uses TRBV5-4 and TRBJ1-1; no reliable D call. There are 12 residues in the CDR3. Germline V gene lookup returns CDR1 SGHNT and CDR2 YYREEE (reference sequence). The V gene lost 2 bases and the J gene lost 5 bases, with 7 bases spanning the gap. The CDR3 spells CASSFSGTEAFF. The CDR3 DNA sequence: TGTGCCAGCAGCTTTTCAGGAACTGAAGCTTTCTTT.

The chain links TRBV7-2 to TRBJ2-3; perhaps TRBD2 as D (7 bases). CDR1 is SGHTA and CDR2 is FQGNSA in the germline V gene. V lost 2 bases and J lost 5, with 14 bases in between. The CDR3 contains 15 residues. CDR3 DNA sequence: TGTGCCAGCAGCTTAAAGGGGGGGCGGGTAGATACGCAGTATTTT. Translation gives CASSLKGGRVDTQYF.

The rearrangement joins TRBV3-1 (or the pseudogene TRBV3-2) to TRBJ2-2; D is unresolved. Germline assignment: CDR1 LGHDT and CDR2 YNNKEL (reference sequence). Trimming left V 4 bases short and J 5 bases short, with 8 bases between. The CDR3 covers 13 residues. The CDR3 is CASSPTQTGELFF. The CDR3 DNA reads as TGTGCCAGCAGCCCCACACAGACCGGGGAGCTGTTTTTT.

The chain uses TRBV5-6 and TRBJ1-1; D ambiguous. V lost 1 base and J 1 base, leaving 5 bases between the germline ends. This CDR3 has 13 amino acids. The germline gives CDR1 SGHDT, CDR2 YYEEEE. CDR3 protein: CASSLYRNTEAFF. In nucleotides, the CDR3 is TGTGCCAGCAGCTTGTACAGGAACACTGAAGCTTTCTTT.